The 29 T cell receptor beta chains listed next were all sequenced from one sample in a study of T cell repertoires in cytomegalovirus infection. In TCRdb, the reads were re-called with MiXCR into one record per CDR3 protein. The data contain around 270,000 distinct CDR3 sequences, roughly 9% of them singletons. Sequences were obtained from PBMCs. The receptors originated from a human donor in good health (CMV status not recorded). Some clones in this sample may be carry-over from other donors' samples.

This clonotype appeared many times. This rearrangement joins TRBV7-2 to TRBJ2-5; D not certain. Germline CDR1 is SGHTA and CDR2 is FQGNSA. The V gene lost 4 bases and the J gene lost 4 bases, with 22 bases spanning the gap. The CDR3 is made up of 17 amino acids. CDR3 in amino acids: CASSSSIGLPSGETQYF. CDR3 coding DNA: TGTGCCAGCAGCTCCTCCATTGGGCTCCCTTCAGGAGAGACCCAGTACTTC. Supplemented by reference TRBV7-2 and TRBJ2-5, the full variable domain reads GAGVSQSPSNKVTEKGKDVELRCDPISGHTALYWYRQSLGQGLEFLIYFQGNSAPDKSGLPSDRFSAERTGGSVSTLTIQRTQQEDSAVYLCASSSSIGLPSGETQYFGPGTRLLVL.

This clonotype was seen ten or more times. The chain couples TRBV7-6 to TRBJ1-1; D is undetermined. This CDR3 is 15 amino acids long. CDR1 and CDR2 (germline): SGHVS, FNYEAQ. V lost 4 bases and J lost 2, with 14 bases in between. DNA for the CDR3: TGTGCCAGCAGCTCCCCTCGGGGAGAAAACACTGAAGCTTTCTTT. It encodes CASSSPRGENTEAFF.

V usage is TRBV20-1 and J usage is TRBJ2-5; no clear D. Between the trimmed V and J ends, which lost 4 bases and 2 bases, there was a span of 5 bases. CDR1 is DFQATT, CDR2 SNEGSKA, per germline (reference sequence). The CDR3 runs to 11 residues. The CDR3 coding sequence is TGCAGTGCTAACCGTCAAGAGACCCAGTACTTC. Residues: CSANRQETQYF.

Regarding this clonotype: Possible read error: a much larger clone is one base away. Given the absence of the conserved phenylalanine or tryptophan at the CDR3 end, a read error is likely. J is TRBJ1-4 and V is TRBV24-1, with unresolved D. This CDR3 contains 12 residues. Trimming took off 4 bases at V and 8 bases at J, with 7 bases between the two ends. The germline CDR1 and CDR2 sequences are KGHDR and SFDVKD. CDR3: CATSDQGEKLFL. DNA for the CDR3: TGTGCCACCAGTGACCAAGGGGAAAAACTGTTTCTT.

At least ten counts were recorded for this clonotype. The genes are TRBV25-1 and TRBJ1-1, with TRBD1 as a possible D gene (5 bases). V was shortened by 7 bases and J by 5 bases, with 23 bases between the two germline ends. CDR3 size: 16 residues. The germline CDR1 and CDR2 sequences are MGHDK and SYGVNS. This chain's CDR3 is CASKPPQGAGRTEAFF. The CDR3, as DNA: TGTGCCAGCAAACCCCCCCAAGGGGCTGGTCGGACTGAAGCTTTCTTT.

This rearrangement joins TRBV30 to TRBJ2-2; possibly TRBD1 for D (6 bases). The germline gives CDR1 GTSNPN, CDR2 SVGIG (reference sequence). The CDR3 sequence is 18 residues long. With 2 bases removed from V and 3 bases from J, the gap between germline ends came to 22 bases. In nucleotides, the CDR3 is TGTGCCTGGAGTTTCCCGACAGGAGCCCTTGAGTACACCGGGGAGCTGTTTTTT. Translation: CAWSFPTGALEYTGELFF. The full variable domain, its missing parts supplied by reference TRBV30 and TRBJ2-2, is SQTIHQWPATLVQPVGSPLSLECTVEGTSNPNLYWYRQAAGRGLQLLFYSVGIGQISSEVPQNLSASRPQDRQFILSSKKLLLSDSGFYLCAWSFPTGALEYTGELFFGEGSRLTVL.

In its sample, this clonotype is medium-sized (0.01 to 0.1%). The chain couples TRBV7-2 to TRBJ1-2; D gene unclear. The CDR3 spans 14 residues. V lost 2 bases, J lost 3 bases, and 10 bases lay in between. Germline V CDR1 and CDR2: SGHTA, FQGNSA. This chain's CDR3 is CASSLSPRDYGYTF. DNA of the CDR3: TGTGCCAGCAGCTTATCGCCCCGGGACTATGGCTACACCTTC.

This clonotype has a count of ten or more. The rearrangement links TRBV7-6 to TRBJ2-3; 9 bases align to TRBD1. V shed 0 bases and J 5 bases; nucleotides not matched to a gene: 3. The length of the CDR3 is 15 residues. Germline V gene data show CDR1 as SGHVS and CDR2 as FNYEAQ. The CDR3: CASSLATGGRDTQYF. Written as DNA, the CDR3 is TGTGCCAGCAGCTTAGCAACAGGGGGCAGAGATACGCAGTATTTT. Using reference TRBV7-6 and TRBJ2-3 for the parts outside the CDR3, the full variable domain is GAGVSQSPRYKVTKRGQDVALRCDPISGHVSLYWYRQALGQGPEFLTYFNYEAQQDKSGLPNDRFSAERPEGSISTLTIQRTEQRDSAMYRCASSLATGGRDTQYFGPGTRLTVL.

This clonotype was observed once. The rearrangement links TRBV29-1 to TRBJ1-2, with TRBD1 matching 11 bases. V lost 0 bases, J lost 9 bases, and 9 bases stayed unmatched. This CDR3 is built from 15 residues. Germline values: CDR1 SQVTM, CDR2 ANQGSEA. Here the CDR3 reads CSVEDGQGASFSYTF. CDR3 in DNA: TGCAGCGTTGAAGACGGACAGGGGGCAAGTTTTAGCTACACCTTC.

This clonotype was seen a handful of times. The chain has TRBV10-3 and TRBJ2-5, with 7 bases aligning to TRBD2. CDR3 length equals 14 residues. With V trimmed by 5 bases and J by 3 bases, 6 bases remained unmatched. Germline loops: CDR1 ENHRY, CDR2 SYGVKD. The CDR3 sequence: CAISPLGGKETQYF. CDR3 DNA sequence: TGTGCCATCAGTCCCCTGGGAGGGAAAGAGACCCAGTACTTC.

This clonotype showed up many times. The chain is built from TRBV12-3 or TRBV12-4 and TRBJ1-6, with no clear D. This CDR3 comprises 14 residues. V lost 3 bases, J lost 10 bases, and 13 bases lay in between. CDR3 DNA: TGTGCCAGCAGTTTGGACGGCGCGGGATCACCCCTCCACTTT. Translated: CASSLDGAGSPLHF.

This clonotype has at least ten counts. This chain connects TRBV7-6 to TRBJ2-1, with 9 positions matching TRBD2. CDR3 length equals 16 residues. V shed 3 bases and J 8 bases; nucleotides not matched to a gene: 11. Per germline, CDR1 SGHVS and CDR2 FNYEAQ. The CDR3, as DNA: TGTGCCAGCAGCTTCTCGGCTAGCGGGAAGGCGGATGAGCAGTTCTTC. Amino acid sequence: CASSFSASGKADEQFF.

This clonotype was recorded many times. The V and J genes are TRBV28 and TRBJ1-2; D gene uncertain. Trimming removed 3 bases at V and 7 bases at J, with 9 bases between. This CDR3 has 12 amino acids. Germline V gene sequence: CDR1 MDHEN, CDR2 SYDVKM. CDR3 sequence (DNA): TGTGCCAGCAGTTTGAGCGGGGTTGGCTACACCTTC. This translates into CASSLSGVGYTF.

This chain links TRBV7-2 with TRBJ1-4; D remains unclear. Per germline, CDR1 SGHTA and CDR2 FQGNSA. The CDR3 extends over 17 amino acids. V lost 4 bases to trimming and J lost 1 base, with 16 bases between them. The CDR3 loop reads CASSSGVVRKTNEKLFF. Written as DNA, the CDR3 is TGTGCCAGCAGCTCCGGCGTTGTGAGAAAAACTAATGAAAAACTGTTTTTT.

This clonotype was picked up many times. The V call is TRBV7-2, the J call TRBJ2-5; weak D call: TRBD1 (5 bases). V was cut by 5 bases and J by 5 bases, with 12 bases left in between. CDR3 size: 13 residues. Germline CDR1 reads SGHTA; CDR2 reads FQGNSA. The CDR3 bases are TGTGCCAGCAGCCCCGGACACTTGGAGACCCAGTACTTC. Residues: CASSPGHLETQYF.

At least ten counts were recorded for this clonotype. The V call is TRBV10-3, the J call TRBJ2-6; 9 bases are shared with TRBD1. Germline V lookup: CDR1 ENHRY, CDR2 SYGVKD. The CDR3 has 17 residues. With V trimmed by 6 bases and J by 0 bases, 6 bases remained unmatched. The CDR3 is CAIRRDRDDSGANVLTF. As DNA, the CDR3 is TGTGCCATCAGAAGGGACAGGGACGACTCTGGGGCCAACGTCCTGACTTTC.

The sample holds a few counts of this clonotype. V is TRBV4-2 and J is TRBJ1-6; tentatively, D is TRBD1 (5 bases). This CDR3 region has 16 residues. V was trimmed by 4 bases and J by 10 bases, leaving 20 bases between them. The germline CDR1 and CDR2 sequences are LGHNA and YNFKEQ. The CDR3 reads CASSRRQGLSPSPLHF. As DNA, the CDR3 is TGTGCCAGCAGCCGTCGGCAGGGATTGAGTCCCTCACCCCTCCACTTT.

This chain uses TRBV18 with TRBJ1-5; no clear D. CDR1 KGHSH and CDR2 LQKENI come from the germline V gene. The CDR3 is made up of 13 amino acids. Trimming removed 4 bases at V and 3 bases at J, with 7 bases between. The CDR3 DNA is TGTGCCAGCTCACACAGTAACAATCAGCCCCAGCATTTT. This translates into CASSHSNNQPQHF.

This clonotype was seen at least ten times. The chain recombines TRBV7-8 with TRBJ2-3; D call uncertain. CDR1 and CDR2 (germline): SGHVS, FQNEAQ. The CDR3 runs to 14 residues. Trimming left V 8 bases short and J 4 bases short, with 16 bases between. CDR3 protein: CASSPGSRPDTQYF. The CDR3 DNA reads TGTGCCAGCTCCCCCGGATCAAGACCAGATACGCAGTATTTT.

Many counts were recorded for this clonotype. This chain joins TRBV7-2 and TRBJ1-3; no clear D. CDR3 size: 15 residues. Germline V gene sequence: CDR1 SGHTA, CDR2 FQGNSA. V lost 0 bases and J 8 bases, leaving 14 bases between the germline ends. CDR3 in DNA: TGTGCCAGCAGCTTAGCTCCGGGTGGAGTAGACACCATATATTTT. As protein: CASSLAPGGVDTIYF. The entire variable domain, with the rest obtained from reference TRBV7-2 and TRBJ1-3, is as follows: GAGVSQSPSNKVTEKGKDVELRCDPISGHTALYWYRQSLGQGLEFLIYFQGNSAPDKSGLPSDRFSAERTGGSVSTLTIQRTQQEDSAVYLCASSLAPGGVDTIYFGEGSWLTVV.

This clonotype was observed a handful of times. The chain couples TRBV4-2 to TRBJ2-5; unclear D gene. Trimming left V 0 bases short and J 5 bases short, with 13 bases between. Looked up from germline, CDR1 is LGHNA and CDR2 is YNFKEQ. The CDR3 has 15 amino acids. CDR3 bases: TGTGCCAGCAGCCAAGATTGGGCTAGGGCGGAGACCCAGTACTTC. This encodes CASSQDWARAETQYF.

This clonotype was seen many times. The chain carries TRBV7-2 and TRBJ2-2; D is unresolved. The length of the CDR3 is 14 residues. Trimming shortened V by 5 bases and J by 4 bases, and 11 bases separated the two germline ends. Germline assignment: CDR1 SGHTA and CDR2 FQGNSA. The CDR3 nucleotides read TGTGCCAGCAGCATTAAGGGCCCCACCGGGGAGCTGTTTTTT. This sequence encodes CASSIKGPTGELFF.

As to this clonotype: Germline is not matched at one junction end, which may reflect a read error. V gene TRBV4-2 combines with J gene TRBJ1-2; no firm D call. This CDR3 region has 13 residues. Germline V gene lookup returns CDR1 LGHNA and CDR2 YNFKEQ. The CDR3 region has the DNA TGTGCCAGCAGCCAAGACCCGACCCGGGGATCACATTTC. This translates into CASSQDPTRGSHF.

This clonotype was recorded at least ten times. The rearrangement links TRBV7-2 to TRBJ1-1; possible D gene TRBD1, 6 bases. Between the trimmed V and J ends, which lost 5 bases and 6 bases, there was a span of 19 bases. The CDR3 totals 15 residues. CDR1 SGHTA and CDR2 FQGNSA come from the germline V gene. The CDR3 sequence is CASSVTGKKGSEAFF. The CDR3 nucleotides are TGTGCCAGCAGCGTGACAGGAAAAAAGGGCTCTGAAGCTTTCTTT.

This clonotype was found many times. The V call is TRBV7-2, the J call TRBJ1-6; D ambiguous. Germline-derived CDR1 and CDR2 are SGHTA and FQGNSA. Trimming stripped 3 bases from V and 0 bases from J, with 12 bases between. There are 17 residues in the CDR3. This chain's CDR3 is CASSLGAQSSYNSPLHF. The CDR3 region has the DNA TGTGCCAGCAGCTTGGGTGCCCAGAGCTCCTATAATTCACCCCTCCACTTT.

This chain uses TRBV20-1 with TRBJ2-7; tentatively, D is TRBD1 or TRBD2 (5 bases each). Germline values: CDR1 DFQATT, CDR2 SNEGSKA (reference sequence). The CDR3 loop spans 14 amino acids. Deletions cut 2 bases from V and 1 base from J, with 12 bases between. CDR3 in DNA: TGCAGTGCTAGACCCACGGGGCCGTCCTACGAGCAGTACTTC. Translation gives CSARPTGPSYEQYF.

This clonotype was detected many times. This chain connects TRBV7-2 to TRBJ1-3; the D is unclear. The CDR3 is made up of 15 amino acids. Trimming pared 3 bases from V and 2 bases from J, leaving 11 bases between. Germline V gene data show CDR1 as SGHTA and CDR2 as FQGNSA. CDR3 sequence (DNA): TGTGCCAGCAGCTTCGCGGGGAGCGCTGGAAACACCATATATTTT. This translates into CASSFAGSAGNTIYF.

There are many counts of this clonotype. CDR3 sequence (DNA): TGCGCCAGCAGCCAGTCCGGGACAGCAAGAAAACTGTTTTTT. Translation: CASSQSGTARKLFF. This chain links TRBV4-3 with TRBJ1-4; 7 nucleotides line up with TRBD1. In germline, CDR1 is LGHNA, CDR2 YSLEER. V was clipped by 3 bases and J by 10 bases; unmatched bases: 8. This CDR3 comprises 14 residues.

The table lists this clonotype with many counts. This chain links TRBV20-1 with TRBJ1-1, with D possibly TRBD1 on 5 matching bases. Germline lookup yields CDR1 DFQATT and CDR2 SNEGSKA (reference sequence). Trimming pared 2 bases from V and 3 bases from J, leaving 13 bases between. The CDR3 extends over 14 amino acids. CDR3 DNA: TGCAGTGCTAGAAGGGGAGGCTCGGACACTGAAGCTTTCTTT. This translates into CSARRGGSDTEAFF.